The clone carrying this T cell receptor beta chain came up many times. This record belongs to a study of T cells in Graves' hyperthyroidism and ophthalmopathy. The investigators amplified TCR beta CDR3 regions from RNA transcripts. The HTBI primer set was used in a first-round RT-PCR of the TCR CDR3. MiXCR, applied by TCRdb to the multiplex PCR reads, yields one record per CDR3 protein. This sample has around 600,000 distinct CDR3 sequences, with about 14% found just once. This CDR3 has 17 amino acids. Trimming took off 5 bases at V and 0 bases at J, with 17 bases between the two ends. The germline V gene encodes CDR1 MNHNS and CDR2 SASEGT. Uncontrolled infection, other autoimmune disease, pregnancy or lactation disqualified patients from enrolment. The PBMCs were taken from roughly 10 ml of fresh peripheral blood.

The chain joins TRBV6-1 to TRBJ1-5, with D hard to call. Sequenced sample: blood. This TCR was sampled from a woman between 18 and 29 years old with Graves' ophthalmopathy. CDR3 bases: TGTGCCAGCAGTTACAAGGTCGTGGGGAGTAGCAATCAGCCCCAGCATTTT. Protein product: CASSYKVVGSSNQPQHF.